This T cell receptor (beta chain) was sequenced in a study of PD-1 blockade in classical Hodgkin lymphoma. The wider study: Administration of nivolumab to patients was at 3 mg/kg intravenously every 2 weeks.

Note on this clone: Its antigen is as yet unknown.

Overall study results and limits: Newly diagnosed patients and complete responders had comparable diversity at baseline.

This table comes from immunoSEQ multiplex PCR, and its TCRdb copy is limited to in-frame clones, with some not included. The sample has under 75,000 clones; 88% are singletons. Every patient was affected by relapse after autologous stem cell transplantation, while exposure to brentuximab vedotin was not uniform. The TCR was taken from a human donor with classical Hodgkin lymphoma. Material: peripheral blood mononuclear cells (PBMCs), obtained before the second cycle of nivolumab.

The CDR3 DNA reads TGTGCCAGTAGTATCGGGCCCGCTAATGGCTACACCTTC. Amino acid sequence: CASSIGPANGYTF. V and J are TRBV19 and TRBJ1-2, with no clear D. CDR3 length: 13 amino acids. V lost 3 bases to trimming and J lost 6 bases, with 11 bases between them. Germline CDR1 and CDR2: LNHDA and SQIVND (reference sequence).